A single TCR beta chain is shown here with its context. As yet, its antigen is unknown. Sequencing used immunoSEQ multiplex PCR; TCRdb keeps in-frame clones, though not all of them. The sample has 110,000 to 150,000 clones; about 94% are singletons. The sample comes from a study of cytomegalovirus exposure and HLA in healthy donors. Study in general: The roughly 110 validation repertoires were reported in a later analysis to have been generated on the same platform as the roughly 670 first-cohort repertoires. Study-wide results and caveats: Among TCR beta chains, those listed as cytomegalovirus-associated numbered around 180. In vitro, three CMV-associated chains proved specific for CMV antigens.

The CDR3 loop spans 17 amino acids. Germline V gene sequence: CDR1 MGHDK, CDR2 SYGVNS. Between the trimmed V and J ends, which lost 1 base and 3 bases, there was a span of 18 bases. The J gene is TRBJ2-5, the V gene TRBV25-1; no firm D call. Sequenced: PBMCs. This TCR came from a man between 18 and 35 years old in good health and CMV-seropositive. DNA for the CDR3: TGTGCCAGCAGTGAATCCCCCAAGAAAACCCAGAAAGAGACCCAGTACTTC. Translation: CASSESPKKTQKETQYF.